These T cell receptor beta chains were read from a single sample in a study of metastatic and nonmetastatic thyroid tumors. TCRdb reprocessed the PCR reads using MiXCR. The sample gives about 19,000 clones, over 20% of which show up once; roughly 10% is in the top ten. Sequencing was done on a sample of tumor tissue. Receptor source: a male donor with papillary thyroid cancer or a benign thyroid nodule (not recorded which). Some clones in this sample may be carry-over from other donors' samples. The CDR3 runs from the conserved cysteine through the conserved F or W. Fields, in order: J gene, clone size, V gene, D gene, CDR3 DNA, CDR3 protein. The D gene is left open where the match is weak. Expanded clones are given a class, and other clones once, few, many or no size at all.

j_gene: TRBJ2-7
abundance: .
v_gene: TRBV5-1
d_gene: .
CDR3nt: TGCGCCAGCAGCCCACGACAGGAAACCTACGAGCAGTACTTC
CDR3aa: CASSPRQETYEQYF

j_gene: TRBJ1-2
abundance: .
v_gene: TRBV28
d_gene: .
CDR3nt: TGTGCCAGCATCCCCGGTTCGCCACGTGGCTACACCTTC
CDR3aa: CASIPGSPRGYTF

j_gene: TRBJ1-4
abundance: many
v_gene: TRBV20-1
d_gene: .
CDR3nt: TGCAGTGCTAGAGATTCCAGGGCACCCGAAAAACTGTTTTTT
CDR3aa: CSARDSRAPEKLFF

j_gene: TRBJ1-1
abundance: medium-sized
v_gene: TRBV30
d_gene: .
CDR3nt: TGTGCCTGGAGTGGGTTATTACTGAACACTGAAGCTTTCTTT
CDR3aa: CAWSGLLLNTEAFF

j_gene: TRBJ1-5
abundance: many
v_gene: TRBV3-1
d_gene: .
CDR3nt: TGTGCCAGCAGCCAAAAGAGTAGAAAAAGCAATCAGCCCCAGCATTTT
CDR3aa: CASSQKSRKSNQPQHF

j_gene: TRBJ1-1
abundance: many
v_gene: TRBV14
d_gene: .
CDR3nt: TGTGCCAGCAGCCAACAACAGATTTTTGGGTTACCGAACACTGAAGCTTTCTTT
CDR3aa: CASSQQQIFGLPNTEAFF

j_gene: TRBJ2-3
abundance: many
v_gene: TRBV11-2
d_gene: .
CDR3nt: TGTGCCAGCAGCCCGCCCGGGACCGGCACAGATACGCAGTATTTT
CDR3aa: CASSPPGTGTDTQYF

j_gene: TRBJ1-5
abundance: once
v_gene: TRBV10-1
d_gene: .
CDR3nt: TGCGCCAGCAGTAAGAAAGGCAGGACACGGGTTAAGCCCCAGCATTTT
CDR3aa: CASSKKGRTRVKPQHF

j_gene: TRBJ2-7
abundance: medium-sized
v_gene: TRBV28
d_gene: .
CDR3nt: TGTGCCAGCCTTGAACGGCAGAATTTGAGGCAGTACTTC
CDR3aa: CASLERQNLRQYF

j_gene: TRBJ2-3
abundance: medium-sized
v_gene: TRBV20-1
d_gene: TRBD2
CDR3nt: TGCAGTGCTAAAGGAGCGGGAGCCCCAGATACGCAGTATTTT
CDR3aa: CSAKGAGAPDTQYF

j_gene: TRBJ2-5
abundance: .
v_gene: TRBV5-1
d_gene: .
CDR3nt: TGCGCCAGCAGCCACGGCCGGGGCGAGGAGACCCAGTACTTC
CDR3aa: CASSHGRGEETQYF

j_gene: TRBJ2-7
abundance: once
v_gene: TRBV3-1
d_gene: TRBD2
CDR3nt: TGTGCCAGCAGCCCCTTGACTAGCGTGGCCTACGAGCAGTACTTC
CDR3aa: CASSPLTSVAYEQYF

j_gene: TRBJ2-3
abundance: many
v_gene: TRBV5-1
d_gene: .
CDR3nt: TGCGCCAGCAGCTTGTCTCATCCCACAGATACGCAGTATTTT
CDR3aa: CASSLSHPTDTQYF

j_gene: TRBJ1-1
abundance: .
v_gene: TRBV28
d_gene: .
CDR3nt: TGTGCCAGCCAAGACGTACAGCCAGGTGAAGCTTTCTTT
CDR3aa: CASQDVQPGEAFF

j_gene: TRBJ2-3
abundance: many
v_gene: TRBV13
d_gene: .
CDR3nt: TGTGCCAGCAGCTTGTGGGGGCTGACAGATACGCAGTATTTT
CDR3aa: CASSLWGLTDTQYF

j_gene: TRBJ1-3
abundance: many
v_gene: TRBV3-1
d_gene: .
CDR3nt: TGTGCCAGCAGCCAATGGGGGGCAGGGGGAAACACCATATATTTT
CDR3aa: CASSQWGAGGNTIYF

j_gene: TRBJ2-3
abundance: many
v_gene: TRBV2
d_gene: TRBD2
CDR3nt: TGTGCCAGCAGCCGACCGGCAGAAGCGGGAGGGCCAGATACGCAGTATTTT
CDR3aa: CASSRPAEAGGPDTQYF

j_gene: TRBJ2-5
abundance: many
v_gene: TRBV20-1
d_gene: .
CDR3nt: TGCAGTGTTTATGGGGAAGGCGGCATAGAGACCCAGTACTTC
CDR3aa: CSVYGEGGIETQYF

j_gene: TRBJ2-7
abundance: .
v_gene: TRBV5-1
d_gene: .
CDR3nt: TGCGCCAGCAGCGGGACCGGATATCAGTACTTC
CDR3aa: CASSGTGYQYF

j_gene: TRBJ2-3
abundance: many
v_gene: TRBV5-1
d_gene: .
CDR3nt: TGCGCCACTAGGGAATCCGGGGATACGCAGTATTTT
CDR3aa: CATRESGDTQYF

j_gene: TRBJ2-1
abundance: medium-sized
v_gene: TRBV10-3
d_gene: TRBD2
CDR3nt: TGTGCCATCAGTCAACCGGGACTAGCGGGACAAAATGAGCAGTTCTTC
CDR3aa: CAISQPGLAGQNEQFF

j_gene: TRBJ2-2
abundance: many
v_gene: TRBV28
d_gene: TRBD1
CDR3nt: TGTGCCAGCAGCAATCCGGGACAGGGTGTCGGGGAGCTGTTTTTT
CDR3aa: CASSNPGQGVGELFF

j_gene: TRBJ1-1
abundance: many
v_gene: TRBV2
d_gene: .
CDR3nt: TGTGCCAGCACCCCAAACAGGGTAGAAGCTTTCTTT
CDR3aa: CASTPNRVEAFF

j_gene: TRBJ2-5
abundance: .
v_gene: TRBV7-3
d_gene: TRBD2
CDR3nt: TGTGCCAGCAGCTTAAACGCGGGAGCTCCCGAGACCCAGTACTTC
CDR3aa: CASSLNAGAPETQYF

j_gene: TRBJ1-6
abundance: .
v_gene: TRBV3-1
d_gene: .
CDR3nt: TGTGCCAGCAGCCCTACGGGGGGGCCGAATTCACCCCTCCACTTT
CDR3aa: CASSPTGGPNSPLHF

j_gene: TRBJ2-1
abundance: many
v_gene: TRBV2
d_gene: TRBD2
CDR3nt: TGTGCCGGAGGACTAGCGGAGCCGAGCTCCTACAATGAGCAGTTCTTC
CDR3aa: CAGGLAEPSSYNEQFF

j_gene: TRBJ2-7
abundance: few
v_gene: TRBV13
d_gene: .
CDR3nt: TGTGCCAGCGGACGACTAACCGAGCAGTACTTC
CDR3aa: CASGRLTEQYF

j_gene: TRBJ1-2
abundance: many
v_gene: TRBV14
d_gene: .
CDR3nt: TGTGCCAGCAGCCTGGGACCCCACCTTAACTATGGCTACACCTTC
CDR3aa: CASSLGPHLNYGYTF

j_gene: TRBJ2-1
abundance: many
v_gene: TRBV2
d_gene: TRBD2
CDR3nt: TGTGCCAGCAGGGAAACTAGCGGGAGTGATGAGCAGTTCTTC
CDR3aa: CASRETSGSDEQFF

j_gene: TRBJ1-2
abundance: once
v_gene: TRBV11-3
d_gene: .
CDR3nt: TGTGCCAGCAGCTTGGACGGGTACTATGGCTACACCTTC
CDR3aa: CASSLDGYYGYTF

j_gene: TRBJ2-1
abundance: medium-sized
v_gene: TRBV11-2
d_gene: .
CDR3nt: TGTGCCAGCAGCTTCTCGCGAAACAATGAGCAGTTCTTC
CDR3aa: CASSFSRNNEQFF

j_gene: TRBJ2-5
abundance: .
v_gene: TRBV4-1
d_gene: TRBD2
CDR3nt: TGCGCCAGCAGTGTGCCGGGACTAGGGGTCGAGGCCCAGTACTTC
CDR3aa: CASSVPGLGVEAQYF

j_gene: TRBJ2-1
abundance: large
v_gene: TRBV28
d_gene: TRBD2
CDR3nt: TGTGCCAGCAGTTTAGGGACTAGCGGGGAGCAGTTCTTC
CDR3aa: CASSLGTSGEQFF

j_gene: TRBJ1-5
abundance: many
v_gene: TRBV9
d_gene: TRBD1
CDR3nt: TGTGCCAGCAGCGTAGATGGACAGGCGAATCAGCCCCAGCATTTT
CDR3aa: CASSVDGQANQPQHF

j_gene: TRBJ1-4
abundance: many
v_gene: TRBV5-1
d_gene: TRBD1
CDR3nt: TGCGCCAGCAGCTCGGGGGGACAGGAGAGGGAAAAACTGTTTTTT
CDR3aa: CASSSGGQEREKLFF

j_gene: TRBJ2-7
abundance: few
v_gene: TRBV6-1
d_gene: .
CDR3nt: TGTGCCAGTCGGCAGGGTTCGACGACCGAGCAGTACTTC
CDR3aa: CASRQGSTTEQYF

j_gene: TRBJ2-7
abundance: few
v_gene: TRBV6-1
d_gene: .
CDR3nt: TGTGCCAGCAGCCCAAATCTACAGGTCTCCTACGAGCAGTACTTC
CDR3aa: CASSPNLQVSYEQYF

j_gene: TRBJ1-3
abundance: many
v_gene: TRBV28
d_gene: .
CDR3nt: TGTGCCAGCAGTCTCCGGGACACGCTAGGCGGAAACACCATATATTTT
CDR3aa: CASSLRDTLGGNTIYF

j_gene: TRBJ2-3
abundance: many
v_gene: TRBV7-2
d_gene: TRBD2
CDR3nt: TGTGCCAGCAGCTTAAGGCTAGCGGGACCTAGCACAGATACGCAGTATTTT
CDR3aa: CASSLRLAGPSTDTQYF

j_gene: TRBJ2-2
abundance: .
v_gene: TRBV18
d_gene: .
CDR3nt: TGTGCCAGGTCACCACAGGACACCGGGGTGCTGTATTTT
CDR3aa: CARSPQDTGVLYF

j_gene: TRBJ2-5
abundance: .
v_gene: TRBV20-1
d_gene: .
CDR3nt: TGCCGTGCTAGATGGGGGAAGGCCGGGGAGACGCAGTACTTC
CDR3aa: CRARWGKAGETQYF

j_gene: TRBJ1-2
abundance: .
v_gene: TRBV6-1
d_gene: .
CDR3nt: TGTGCCAGCAGCGTCGCGGGGGGCAGGGGCTATGGCTACACCTTC
CDR3aa: CASSVAGGRGYGYTF

j_gene: TRBJ1-2
abundance: many
v_gene: TRBV6-6
d_gene: .
CDR3nt: TGTGCCAGCAGTTACGTGGGGCGAGGGCATGGCTACACCTTC
CDR3aa: CASSYVGRGHGYTF

j_gene: TRBJ1-4
abundance: .
v_gene: TRBV6-4
d_gene: .
CDR3nt: TGTGCCAGCAGTGCCGGGACTAATGAAAAACTGTTTTTT
CDR3aa: CASSAGTNEKLFF

j_gene: TRBJ2-7
abundance: few
v_gene: TRBV12-3/TRBV12-4
d_gene: TRBD2
CDR3nt: TGTGCCAGCATCCCTAGCGGGAGGTCCTTAGGCGAGCAGTACTTC
CDR3aa: CASIPSGRSLGEQYF

j_gene: TRBJ2-7
abundance: .
v_gene: TRBV6-1
d_gene: .
CDR3nt: TGTGCCAGCAGCTCCCGTCCCGGGGAACAGTACTTC
CDR3aa: CASSSRPGEQYF

j_gene: TRBJ2-1
abundance: .
v_gene: TRBV12-3/TRBV12-4
d_gene: TRBD2
CDR3nt: TGTGCCAGCAGTCACGGGACTAGCGGTTTTAGGGGGCAGTTCTTC
CDR3aa: CASSHGTSGFRGQFF

j_gene: TRBJ1-2
abundance: .
v_gene: TRBV6-2/TRBV6-3
d_gene: .
CDR3nt: TGTACCAGCAGTGTGACAGAACACTATGGCTACAGATTC
CDR3aa: CTSSVTEHYGYRF

j_gene: TRBJ2-7
abundance: medium-sized
v_gene: TRBV11-2
d_gene: .
CDR3nt: TGTGCCAGCAGCCCGACCAGGACGACCTACGAGCAGTACTTC
CDR3aa: CASSPTRTTYEQYF

j_gene: TRBJ2-2
abundance: many
v_gene: TRBV9
d_gene: .
CDR3nt: TGTGCCAGCAGCATGGACTTTGGTGGGGAGCTGTTTTTT
CDR3aa: CASSMDFGGELFF

j_gene: TRBJ1-1
abundance: many
v_gene: TRBV30
d_gene: .
CDR3nt: TGTGCCTGGAGAACTCCGGGTCTGGCCACTGAAGCTTTCTTT
CDR3aa: CAWRTPGLATEAFF